A selection of T cell receptor beta chains follows, all from one sample in a study of T cell repertoires in cytomegalovirus infection. TCRdb analysed the reads with MiXCR anew, one entry per CDR3 protein. The table has 150,000 to 200,000 distinct CDR3 sequences, under 25% seen once; the top ten hold around 3.1%. Sequencing used PBMCs. Receptor source: a human donor in good health (CMV status not recorded). Some clones in this sample may be carry-over from other donors' samples. Both conserved end residues are part of each CDR3. Each record gives: clone size, J gene, V gene, D gene, CDR3 DNA, CDR3 protein. D genes are given only for firm matches. Some rows mark clone size as missing; the rest say once, few, many or name a class of expanded clone.

many | TRBJ1-5 | TRBV7-2 | . | TGTGCCAGCAGCTTATTAGGTCAGAACAATCAGCCCCAGCATTTT | CASSLLGQNNQPQHF
. | TRBJ1-5 | TRBV12-3/TRBV12-4 | TRBD1 | TGTGCCAGCAAAAGGACAGGGGGTCAGCCCCAGCATTTT | CASKRTGGQPQHF
. | TRBJ1-2 | TRBV24-1 | . | TGTGCCACCAGCGAACCGGGGTCGGCAGGCTACACCTTC | CATSEPGSAGYTF
. | TRBJ2-5 | TRBV10-1 | TRBD1 | TGCGCCAGCAGTGAGGCAGGAGCAGGGGGAGAGACCCAGTACTTC | CASSEAGAGGETQYF
many | TRBJ2-3 | TRBV7-2 | . | TGTGCCAGCAGCTTTGTCCGGGAGAGTCTCACAGATACGCAGTATTTT | CASSFVRESLTDTQYF
few | TRBJ1-1 | TRBV29-1 | TRBD1 | TGCAGCGTTTCCACAGGGGTGCGGACTGAAGCTTTCTTT | CSVSTGVRTEAFF
. | TRBJ2-7 | TRBV9 | . | TGTGCCAGCAGCGTAGCTACAGGGACGGCAGCCTACGAGCAGTACTTC | CASSVATGTAAYEQYF
. | TRBJ2-3 | TRBV5-4 | . | TGTGCCAGCAGCTTACAGGGTTTTTCGGATACGCAGTATTTT | CASSLQGFSDTQYF
few | TRBJ2-1 | TRBV7-9 | TRBD1 | TGTGCCATCAACCAGGGGGCTTTT | CAINQGAF
many | TRBJ1-1 | TRBV25-1 | TRBD1 | TGTGCCAGCAGTGACAGGGGGACAGATACTTTCTTT | CASSDRGTDTFF
few | TRBJ1-5 | TRBV7-9 | . | TGTGCCAGCAGCCACCGGGACACCAATCAGCCCCAGCATTTT | CASSHRDTNQPQHF
few | TRBJ2-5 | TRBV11-2 | TRBD2 | TGTGCCAGCAGCTCCCTTTCTAGCGGGGGGGTGCAAGAGACCCAGTACTTC | CASSSLSSGGVQETQYF
many | TRBJ2-3 | TRBV7-2 | . | TGTGCCAGCCGTGCAGCGACTAGCACAGATACGCAGTATTTT | CASRAATSTDTQYF
many | TRBJ2-1 | TRBV6-5 | TRBD2 | TGTGCCAGCAGTTACTCGACGCTAGCGGGGTTCAATGAGCAGTTCTTC | CASSYSTLAGFNEQFF
many | TRBJ1-3 | TRBV7-2 | . | TGTGCCAGCAGCTTAGGAAGGCGGGTCTCTGGAAACACCATATATTTT | CASSLGRRVSGNTIYF
. | TRBJ2-2 | TRBV6-4 | . | TGTGCCAGCAGTGAACAGGGATCCACCGGGGAGCTGTTTTTT | CASSEQGSTGELFF
. | TRBJ2-7 | TRBV7-9 | TRBD2 | TGTGCCAGCAGCGGTAGCGGGTATGCCTACGAGCAGTACTTC | CASSGSGYAYEQYF
few | TRBJ2-1 | TRBV7-9 | . | TGTGCCAGCAGCTCGACAGGTGTTGGGAACAATGAGCAGTTCTTC | CASSSTGVGNNEQFF
few | TRBJ2-7 | TRBV6-5 | TRBD1 | TGTGCCAGCAGTGGGGACAGGTTACGCGAGCAGTACTTC | CASSGDRLREQYF
few | TRBJ1-5 | TRBV12-3/TRBV12-4 | . | TGTGCCAGCAGTTCCCTGCCGGTTCCCGGGAGTTTCGGCAATCAGCCCCAGCATTTT | CASSSLPVPGSFGNQPQHF
few | TRBJ2-3 | TRBV12-5 | TRBD2 | TGTGCTAGTTCTTGGCGGGGGACTAGCACAGATACGCAGTATTTT | CASSWRGTSTDTQYF
. | TRBJ2-2 | TRBV6-1 | . | TGTGCCAGCAGTGAAGTGGGGAACCCGAGCACCGGGGAGCTGTTTTTT | CASSEVGNPSTGELFF
. | TRBJ1-3 | TRBV19 | TRBD1 | TGTGCCAGTATATTACTACCTCAAGGGGGCCCTGGAAACACCATATATTTT | CASILLPQGGPGNTIYF
few | TRBJ1-2 | TRBV14 | TRBD1 | TGTGCCAGCAGCGGGACAGCATACTATGGCTACACCTTC | CASSGTAYYGYTF
few | TRBJ2-1 | TRBV5-1 | TRBD2 | TGCGCCAGCAGCCCGGTTCTAGCGGGAGGTAATTACAATGAGCAGTTCTTC | CASSPVLAGGNYNEQFF
. | TRBJ2-7 | TRBV5-1 | TRBD2 | TGCGCCAGCAGCTTGTTGGCTAGCGGGGACTACGAGCAGTACTTC | CASSLLASGDYEQYF
. | TRBJ2-7 | TRBV11-2 | TRBD2 | TGTGCCAGCAGCTTAGTAGCGCGGACTAGCGGATCCTACGAGCAGTACTTC | CASSLVARTSGSYEQYF
. | TRBJ2-7 | TRBV6-1 | TRBD1 | TGTGCCAGCAGTGAAGCCAAAGGGGGCTATGAGCAGTACTTC | CASSEAKGGYEQYF
. | TRBJ1-1 | TRBV6-5 | . | TGTGCCAGCAGTTACTCGGGGTTGGCTGAAGCTTTCTTT | CASSYSGLAEAFF
. | TRBJ2-1 | TRBV7-2 | . | TGTGCCAGCAGCTCTAGCTTTGAGCAGTTCTTC | CASSSSFEQFF
many | TRBJ1-2 | TRBV12-3/TRBV12-4 | . | TGTGCCAGCACTAACTGGCAGGGCAACTATGGCTACACCTTC | CASTNWQGNYGYTF